This T cell receptor beta chain was sequenced during a study of cytomegalovirus exposure and HLA in healthy donors. This CDR3 is built from 16 residues. Germline-derived CDR1 and CDR2 are SEHNR and FQNEAQ (reference sequence). The ends lost 6 bases at V and 4 bases at J; junction bases unmatched: 11. In the PCR, 60 Vbeta and 13 Jbeta primers were used. Some clones are missing from TCRdb's copy, which holds only in-frame ones; the method was immunoSEQ multiplex PCR. The sample consists of 200,000 to 250,000 clones, approximately 80% of them appearing once. Points on this clone: Antigen: not known.

Whole-study results and caveats: As was reported, the HLA-A and HLA-B alleles of most subjects were accurately predicted from TCR beta sequences.

This receptor was taken from a man aged 25 to 40 in good health and CMV-seronegative. Sequenced: PBMCs. The gene calls are TRBV7-9 and TRBJ1-5; 8 bases are shared with TRBD1. The CDR3 DNA reads TGTGCCAGCAGTTACTCAGGGGGCAAGTGGAATCAGCCCCAGCATTTT. This sequence encodes CASSYSGGKWNQPQHF.